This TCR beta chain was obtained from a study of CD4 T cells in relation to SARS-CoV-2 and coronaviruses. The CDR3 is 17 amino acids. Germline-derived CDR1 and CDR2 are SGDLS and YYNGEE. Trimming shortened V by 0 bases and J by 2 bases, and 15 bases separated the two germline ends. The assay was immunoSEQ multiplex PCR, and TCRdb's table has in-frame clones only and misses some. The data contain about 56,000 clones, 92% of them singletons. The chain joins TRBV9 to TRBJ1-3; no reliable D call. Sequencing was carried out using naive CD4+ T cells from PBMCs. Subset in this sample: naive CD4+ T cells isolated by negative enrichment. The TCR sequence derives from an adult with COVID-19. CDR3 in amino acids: CASSVGPLSAAGNTIYF. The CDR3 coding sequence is TGTGCCAGCAGCGTAGGTCCCCTATCGGCAGCTGGAAACACCATATATTTT.